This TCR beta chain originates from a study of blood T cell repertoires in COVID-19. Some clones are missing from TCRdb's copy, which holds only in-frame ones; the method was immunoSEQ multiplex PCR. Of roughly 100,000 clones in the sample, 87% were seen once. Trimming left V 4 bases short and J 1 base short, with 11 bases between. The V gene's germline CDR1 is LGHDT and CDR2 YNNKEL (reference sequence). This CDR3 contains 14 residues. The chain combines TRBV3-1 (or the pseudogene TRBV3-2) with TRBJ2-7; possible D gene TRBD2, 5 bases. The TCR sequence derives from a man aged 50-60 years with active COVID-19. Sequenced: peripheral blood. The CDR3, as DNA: TGTGCCAGCAGCCCCGAGGTAGCGTCCTACGAGCAGTACTTC. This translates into CASSPEVASYEQYF.